This entry features one T cell receptor beta chain sequence. The source of the sample is a study of T cell changes during pregnancy in multiple sclerosis. Clones were read by immunoSEQ multiplex PCR, and TCRdb kept only the in-frame ones, dropping some. The table records 95,000 to 110,000 clones, 85% to 95% of them present only once. From germline, CDR1 is SGHTA and CDR2 FQGTGA. The CDR3 loop spans 13 amino acids. With 5 bases clipped from V and 6 bases from J, the junction kept 4 bases outside the gene matches. The V call is TRBV7-3, the J call TRBJ2-1, with 7 bases lining up with TRBD1. The sample was peripheral blood, taken in the third trimester of pregnancy. This clonotype was sampled from a female donor in good health, enrolled as a control in a pregnancy study. The CDR3 loop reads CASSLRDSNEQFF. For the CDR3, the DNA is TGTGCCAGCAGCCTCCGGGACAGCAATGAGCAGTTCTTC.